This TCR beta chain was identified during a study of cytomegalovirus exposure and HLA in healthy donors. Study-level results: The authors enumerated roughly 180 TCR beta chains as linked to cytomegalovirus.

Regarding this clone: What it binds is not known.

Repertoires were generated with immunoSEQ multiplex PCR, while TCRdb's copy carries only in-frame clones and drops some. The sample shows over 130,000 clones, around nine tenths of them seen only once. The CDR3 runs 14 residues. Unmatched junction bases numbered 3, after V lost 1 base and J lost 6 bases. Germline values: CDR1 SGHVS, CDR2 FNYEAQ. Sequencing used PBMCs. This receptor was taken from a man between 18 and 35 years old in good health and CMV-seropositive. This chain uses TRBV7-6 with TRBJ2-7, with 10 nucleotides matching TRBD2. CDR3 loop: CASSLGLAGAEQYF. The CDR3 region has the DNA TGTGCCAGCAGCTTAGGGCTAGCGGGAGCCGAGCAGTACTTC.